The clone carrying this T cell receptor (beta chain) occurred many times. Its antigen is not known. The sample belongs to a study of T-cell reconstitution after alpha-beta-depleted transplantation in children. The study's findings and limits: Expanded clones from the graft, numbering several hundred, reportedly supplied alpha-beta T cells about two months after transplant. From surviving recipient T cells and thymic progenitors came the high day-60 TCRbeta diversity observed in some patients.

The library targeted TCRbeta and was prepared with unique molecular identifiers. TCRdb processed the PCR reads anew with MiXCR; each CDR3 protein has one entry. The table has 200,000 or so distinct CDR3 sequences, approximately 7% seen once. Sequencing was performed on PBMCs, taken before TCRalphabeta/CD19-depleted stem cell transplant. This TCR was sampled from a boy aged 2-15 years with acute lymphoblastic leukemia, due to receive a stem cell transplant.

This chain's CDR3 is CSAPDSRVVHQETQYF. The CDR3 bases are TGCAGTGCTCCAGACAGCAGGGTGGTGCACCAAGAGACCCAGTACTTC. V usage is TRBV20-1 and J usage is TRBJ2-5; weak D call: TRBD1 (5 bases). Trimming shortened V by 5 bases and J by 0 bases, and 19 bases separated the two germline ends. CDR1 is DFQATT and CDR2 is SNEGSKA in the germline V gene (reference sequence). This CDR3 spans 16 amino acids.